A single sample gave rise to the 4 T cell receptor beta chains below, sequenced in a study of T cells in Graves' hyperthyroidism and ophthalmopathy. Amplification yielded TCR beta CDR3 regions, with RNA transcripts as the source. HTBI primers drove first-round RT-PCR of the TCR CDR3. In TCRdb, the multiplex PCR reads were re-called with MiXCR into one record per CDR3 protein. This table holds fewer than 400,000 distinct CDR3 sequences, around a quarter found once. The sample taken for sequencing was blood. These receptors were obtained from a man in his forties or fifties with Graves' hyperthyroidism.

This chain links TRBV20-1 with TRBJ2-1; 11 nucleotides line up with TRBD2. Germline assignment: CDR1 DFQATT and CDR2 SNEGSKA (reference sequence). The CDR3 has 18 residues. The V segment lost 0 bases and the J segment 4 bases; nucleotides outside the gene matches: 11. CDR3 in amino acids: CSARDPLGTSGRYNEQFF. For the CDR3, the DNA is TGCAGTGCTAGAGATCCCCTAGGGACTAGCGGAAGATACAATGAGCAGTTCTTC.

J is TRBJ1-3 and V is TRBV3-1; D might be TRBD1 (5 bases). V was trimmed by 5 bases and J by 0 bases, leaving 11 bases between them. The CDR3 has 15 amino acids. The germline V gene encodes CDR1 LGHDT and CDR2 YNNKEL (reference sequence). The CDR3 DNA sequence: TGTGCCAGCAGCTGGGGGGGTGGCTCTGGAAACACCATATATTTT. Amino acids: CASSWGGGSGNTIYF.

This chain connects TRBV20-1 to TRBJ1-1; tentative D call: TRBD1 (5 bases). V lost 7 bases and J 4 bases, leaving 19 bases between the germline ends. Per germline, CDR1 DFQATT and CDR2 SNEGSKA (reference sequence). CDR3 length: 14 residues. The CDR3 reads CSVRFGQGFTEAFF. The CDR3 coding sequence is TGCAGTGTCAGGTTTGGTCAGGGCTTCACTGAAGCTTTCTTT.

The V and J genes are TRBV19 and TRBJ1-5; D might be TRBD1 (5 bases). Germline V gene lookup returns CDR1 LNHDA and CDR2 SQIVND (reference sequence). Trimming removed 1 base from V and 1 base from J, with 11 bases in between. The CDR3 consists of 16 residues. CDR3 sequence (DNA): TGTGCCAGTAGTATAGTGGGGGGTTCGAGCAATCAGCCCCAGCATTTT. Encoded protein: CASSIVGGSSNQPQHF.